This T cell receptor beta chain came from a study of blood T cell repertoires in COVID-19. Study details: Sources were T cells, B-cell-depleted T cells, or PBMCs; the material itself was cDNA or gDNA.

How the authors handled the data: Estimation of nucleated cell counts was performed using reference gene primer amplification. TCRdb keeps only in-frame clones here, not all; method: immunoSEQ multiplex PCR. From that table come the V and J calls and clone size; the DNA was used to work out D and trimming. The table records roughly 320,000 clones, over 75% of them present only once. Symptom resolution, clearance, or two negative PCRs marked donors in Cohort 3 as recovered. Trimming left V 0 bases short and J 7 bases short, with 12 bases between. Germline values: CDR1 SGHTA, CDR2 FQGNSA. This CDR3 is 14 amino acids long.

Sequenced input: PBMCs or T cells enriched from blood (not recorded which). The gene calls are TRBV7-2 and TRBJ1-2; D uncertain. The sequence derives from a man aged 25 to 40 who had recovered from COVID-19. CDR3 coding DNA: TGTGCCAGCAGCTTAGCGCAACGAGGTTCTGGCTACACCTTC. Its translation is CASSLAQRGSGYTF.